A selection of T cell receptor beta chains follows, all from one sample in a study of a mutant IDH1 vaccine in newly diagnosed glioma. No antigen has been assigned to these receptors. Sequencing was performed with immunoSEQ multiplex PCR; in TCRdb, only in-frame clones are kept and a portion is missing. The sample lists approximately 82,000 clones, around 85% occurring once. This specimen consisted of PBMCs, obtained from a glioma patient whose treatment included an IDH1 peptide vaccine. These TCRs come from a woman in her forties or fifties with glioma. CDR3s leave out the opening cysteine and the closing phenylalanine or tryptophan.

v_gene	j_gene	CDR3aa
TRBV2	TRBJ1-3	ASSVLLGAGSGNTIY
TRBV5-5	TRBJ1-1	ASSRTGGQGTEAF
TRBV18	TRBJ1-1	ASSPIGGRGTEAF
TRBV6-1	TRBJ2-7	ASRGNTVSYEQY
TRBV9	TRBJ2-5	ASSVGTAQETQY
TRBV5-4	TRBJ2-5	ASSLARGGGETQY
TRBV30	TRBJ2-1	AWSVLVGAYNEQF
TRBV28	TRBJ2-5	ASSLRRNQETQY
TRBV9	TRBJ2-1	ASSFRTSGRANEQF
TRBV9	TRBJ2-1	ASSVGQGVAQQF
TRBV28	TRBJ1-1	ASSRAGSNTEAF
TRBV10-1	TRBJ2-2	ASSGGVGEMAGELF
TRBV28	TRBJ2-3	ASSLSGRADTQY
TRBV5-1	TRBJ1-2	ASSLDRGSGYT
TRBV7-9	TRBJ2-5	ASSPQGSRETQY
TRBV2	TRBJ1-4	ASSPLQASNEKLF
TRBV9	TRBJ2-3	ASSGRQDLSADTQY
TRBV19	TRBJ2-5	ASSILPGTGVLRQY
TRBV21-1	TRBJ2-7	ASSKESGLAGFYEQY
TRBV11-2	TRBJ2-7	ASSYQGSPYEQY
TRBV19	TRBJ2-7	ASSVQGGSYEQY
TRBV19	TRBJ1-5	ASREGYQPQH